This T cell receptor (beta chain) stems from a study of T cell responses to AZD1222 COVID-19 vaccine. Broader study findings: Only after the peak T cell response were repertoires sampled. When two AZD1222 doses had been given, Spike-specific TCR breadth and depth rose. White British ancestry dominated among donors, who included more females, and clonal diversity was possibly underestimated. Baseline seropositivity occurred in only a handful of AZD1222 recipients.

This clone was seen a single time. The antigen is unknown. V was clipped by 4 bases and J by 5 bases; unmatched bases: 4. The germline V gene encodes CDR1 MNHEY and CDR2 SVGAGI. The CDR3 spans 14 residues. Libraries were prepared by immunoSEQ multiplex PCR; TCRdb keeps only in-frame clonotypes and omits some of them. This sample has 110,000 to 150,000 clones, with 88% found just once. The V gene is TRBV6-5, the J gene TRBJ2-1; TRBD1 aligns across 8 bases. The source material was peripheral blood, sampled on day 0 of AZD1222 vaccination. This clonotype was obtained from an adult in good health. CDR3: CASSLDRVNNEQFF. As DNA, the CDR3 is TGTGCCAGCAGTTTGGACAGGGTTAACAATGAGCAGTTCTTC.